This T cell receptor beta chain was sequenced in a study of blood T cells in healthy people across ages. Through a sample-barcoded 5' primer and a J-beta primer mix, a second PCR was run for about 6 to 11 cycles. A template-switch adaptor with 12 random nucleotides tagged each cDNA molecule. TCRdb re-called the 5' RACE reads through MiXCR, storing one row per CDR3 protein. The sample has 500,000 to 700,000 distinct CDR3 sequences, about 30% seen once. This clonotype was detected many times. Specimen: blood. This sequence originates from a woman of 80 years or more in good health.

CDR3 amino acids: CASRNTGGYNEQFF. The CDR3 bases are TGTGCCAGCAGAAATACAGGGGGCTACAATGAGCAGTTCTTC. The V and J genes are TRBV28 and TRBJ2-1, with TRBD1 identical over 8 bases. Germline V gene lookup returns CDR1 MDHEN and CDR2 SYDVKM. This CDR3 has 14 residues. V shed 6 bases and J 3 bases; nucleotides not matched to a gene: 4.